This T cell receptor beta chain was identified during a study of blood T cell repertoires in COVID-19. Study-level background: Acute-phase and convalescent COVID-19 samples originated in the United States, Italy and Spain.

TCRdb keeps only in-frame clones here, not all; method: immunoSEQ multiplex PCR. The repertoire holds over 110,000 clones, with under 90% as singletons. Allocation to cohorts depended on clinical history reported by the participants. V was shortened by 5 bases and J by 1 base, with 14 bases between the two germline ends. The length of the CDR3 is 16 residues. Germline CDR1 and CDR2: SGHAT and FQNNGV. This sequence was found in a man aged 50 to 59 in a cohort exposed to, infected with or recovered from COVID-19 (not recorded which). The V gene is TRBV11-2, the J gene TRBJ2-2; D is perhaps TRBD2 (6 bases). The sequenced material came from PBMCs or T cells enriched from blood (not recorded which). CDR3 bases: TGTGCCAGCAGCCTAAAGCGGGTAGAGAACACCGGGGAGCTGTTTTTT. Protein product: CASSLKRVENTGELFF.